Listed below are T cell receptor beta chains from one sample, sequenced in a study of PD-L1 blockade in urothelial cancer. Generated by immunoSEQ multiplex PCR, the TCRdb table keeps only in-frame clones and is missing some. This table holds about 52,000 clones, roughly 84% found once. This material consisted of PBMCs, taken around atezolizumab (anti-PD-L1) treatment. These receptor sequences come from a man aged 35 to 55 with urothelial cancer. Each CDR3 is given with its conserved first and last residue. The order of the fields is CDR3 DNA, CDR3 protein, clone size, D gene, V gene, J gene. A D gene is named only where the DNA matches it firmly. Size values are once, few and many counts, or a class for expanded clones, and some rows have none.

DNA: TGTGCCAGCAGCTTATGGACCCCGACAGGGGGCGAGCAGTACTTC
CDR3: CASSLWTPTGGEQYF
size: -
D: TRBD1
V: TRBV7-3
J: TRBJ2-7

DNA: TGTGCCAGCAGTGACTACAGGGGAAGGGATCAGCCCCAGCATTTT
CDR3: CASSDYRGRDQPQHF
size: -
D: TRBD1
V: TRBV27
J: TRBJ1-5

DNA: TGTGCCAGCGTACAACAGGGGACTGAAGCTTTCTTT
CDR3: CASVQQGTEAFF
size: once
D: TRBD1
V: TRBV28
J: TRBJ1-1

DNA: TGCGCCAGCAGGCCCTCGGGGGTGTTACACGAGCAGTACTTC
CDR3: CASRPSGVLHEQYF
size: -
D: -
V: TRBV5-1
J: TRBJ2-7

DNA: TGTGCCAGCAGCGTAGCAGGACAGCGGAATGAAAAACCGTTTTTT
CDR3: CASSVAGQRNEKPFF
size: -
D: -
V: TRBV9
J: TRBJ1-4

DNA: TGTGCCAGCAGCTTAAGTCGGGCAGGGGGGAGTGCTGGCTACACCTTC
CDR3: CASSLSRAGGSAGYTF
size: few
D: TRBD1
V: TRBV7-2
J: TRBJ1-2

DNA: TGTGCCTGGAGTTACGGGAGGGCCCCCTACGAGCAGTACTTC
CDR3: CAWSYGRAPYEQYF
size: -
D: TRBD2
V: TRBV30
J: TRBJ2-7

DNA: TGTGCCAGCAGTTTATGTCTGGCGGGAGGTTGCAATCAGCCCCAGCATTTT
CDR3: CASSLCLAGGCNQPQHF
size: -
D: -
V: TRBV27
J: TRBJ1-5

DNA: TGTGCCAGCAGCAGGCTCGCGAACACCGGGGAGCTGTTTTTT
CDR3: CASSRLANTGELFF
size: -
D: -
V: TRBV6-4
J: TRBJ2-2

DNA: TGCAGCGTCAGATGGGCTACAGATACGCAGTATTTT
CDR3: CSVRWATDTQYF
size: -
D: -
V: TRBV29-1
J: TRBJ2-3

DNA: TGTGCCAGCAGCTCGGAGGACAGGGGGCGGCCCTCCTACGAGCAGTACTTC
CDR3: CASSSEDRGRPSYEQYF
size: once
D: TRBD1
V: TRBV7-9
J: TRBJ2-7

DNA: TGTGCCAGCGGAGCGGGGGGGGCTTTCTTT
CDR3: CASGAGGAFF
size: -
D: -
V: TRBV6-5
J: TRBJ1-1

DNA: TGTGCCACCAGCAGAGAGGGGGGATTTGAAGCTTTCTTT
CDR3: CATSREGGFEAFF
size: once
D: -
V: TRBV15
J: TRBJ1-1

DNA: TGCGCCAGCAGCGTGACTAGCGGGAGGACCAATGAGCAGTTCTTC
CDR3: CASSVTSGRTNEQFF
size: -
D: TRBD2
V: TRBV5-1
J: TRBJ2-1

DNA: TGCGCCAGCAGCGCCCGACAGGAAGGAGAGACCCAGTACTTC
CDR3: CASSARQEGETQYF
size: -
D: -
V: TRBV4-3
J: TRBJ2-5

DNA: TGTGCCAGCAAGGGGGCGACAGGGGGTTTCTCTGGGGCCAACGTCCTGACTTTC
CDR3: CASKGATGGFSGANVLTF
size: -
D: TRBD1
V: TRBV14
J: TRBJ2-6

DNA: TGTGCCAGCAGTTTTGGGAGGGGCGAGCAGTACTTC
CDR3: CASSFGRGEQYF
size: -
D: TRBD2
V: TRBV6-1
J: TRBJ2-7